The rows below give T cell receptor beta chains drawn from one sample of a study of blood T cell repertoires in COVID-19. Only in-frame clones appear in the TCRdb table, and some are missing; sequencing was by immunoSEQ multiplex PCR. The table lists approximately 120,000 clones, nearly 85% of them singletons. The sample comprised peripheral blood. These TCRs come from a woman between 50 and 59 years old with acute or convalescent COVID-19. The CDR3 runs from the conserved cysteine through the conserved F or W. D genes are given only for firm matches. Clone size is stated in some rows and not others, as once, few, many or a class when expanded.

size: NA
D: NA
J: TRBJ1-2
length: 14
V: TRBV15
DNA: TGTGCCACCAGCGGTGACTACACGCACTATGGCTACACCTTC
CDR3: CATSGDYTHYGYTF

size: NA
D: NA
J: TRBJ1-2
length: 13
V: TRBV28
DNA: TGTGCCAGCAGTCTAAGGGACACCAAGAGCTACACCTTC
CDR3: CASSLRDTKSYTF

size: once
D: NA
J: TRBJ2-7
length: 11
V: TRBV10-3
DNA: TGTGCCACTCAGGGCTTTAACGAGCAGTACTTC
CDR3: CATQGFNEQYF

size: NA
D: NA
J: TRBJ2-7
length: 13
V: TRBV10-3
DNA: TGTGCCATCAGTGACAGGGTAGGCAACGAGCAGTACTTC
CDR3: CAISDRVGNEQYF

size: NA
D: NA
J: TRBJ1-1
length: 14
V: TRBV30
DNA: TGTGCCTGGAGTGTACTCCCAGGAGGGTCTGAAGCTTTCTTT
CDR3: CAWSVLPGGSEAFF

size: once
D: NA
J: TRBJ2-7
length: 16
V: TRBV30
DNA: TGTGCCTGGAGTCGGACCGACTACTATCGGTCCTACGAGCAGTACTTC
CDR3: CAWSRTDYYRSYEQYF

size: NA
D: TRBD2
J: TRBJ2-3
length: 16
V: TRBV5-4
DNA: TGTGCCAGCAGCCCCAGGGCTAGCGGGGGAACAGATACGCAGTATTTT
CDR3: CASSPRASGGTDTQYF

size: NA
D: TRBD1
J: TRBJ2-3
length: 15
V: TRBV6-5
DNA: TGTGCCAGCAATTTGGACAGGGGGCGAGTAGATACGCAGTATTTT
CDR3: CASNLDRGRVDTQYF

size: NA
D: TRBD1
J: TRBJ2-1
length: 16
V: TRBV12-5
DNA: TGTGCTAGTGGTTTGTCGACAGGGGCTTCCTACAATGAGCAGTTCTTC
CDR3: CASGLSTGASYNEQFF

size: NA
D: NA
J: TRBJ2-6
length: 14
V: TRBV9
DNA: TGTGCCAGCAGCTCTCAACAGGGTCCCAACGTCCTGACTTTC
CDR3: CASSSQQGPNVLTF

size: once
D: TRBD1
J: TRBJ1-3
length: 17
V: TRBV5-1
DNA: TGCGCCAGCAGTCCGACTGGGACAGCCCCTGGAGGAAACACCATATATTTT
CDR3: CASSPTGTAPGGNTIYF

size: few
D: TRBD1
J: TRBJ1-2
length: 14
V: TRBV6-1
DNA: TGTGCCAGCAGTGAAATTTCGGGACAGGGTGGCTACACCTTC
CDR3: CASSEISGQGGYTF

size: NA
D: NA
J: TRBJ1-1
length: 14
V: TRBV2
DNA: TGTGCCAGCAGTGAAACAGTTTACAACACTGAAGCTTTCTTT
CDR3: CASSETVYNTEAFF

size: NA
D: TRBD2
J: TRBJ2-3
length: 17
V: TRBV5-4
DNA: TGTGCCAGCAGCTTGGGTAGCGGGGGGGCCATGACAGATACGCAGTATTTT
CDR3: CASSLGSGGAMTDTQYF